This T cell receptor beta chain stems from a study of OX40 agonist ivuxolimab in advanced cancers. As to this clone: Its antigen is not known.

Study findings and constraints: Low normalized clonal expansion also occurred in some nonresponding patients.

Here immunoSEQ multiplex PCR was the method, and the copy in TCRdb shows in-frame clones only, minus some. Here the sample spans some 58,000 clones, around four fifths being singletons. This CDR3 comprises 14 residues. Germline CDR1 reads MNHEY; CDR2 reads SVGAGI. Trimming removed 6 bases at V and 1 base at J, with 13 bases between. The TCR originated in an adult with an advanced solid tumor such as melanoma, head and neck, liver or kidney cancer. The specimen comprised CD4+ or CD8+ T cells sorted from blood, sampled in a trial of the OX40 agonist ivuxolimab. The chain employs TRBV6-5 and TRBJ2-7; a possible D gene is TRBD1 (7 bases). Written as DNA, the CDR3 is TGTGCCAGCAGCCGGCGGGACAGTTCCTACGAGCAGTACTTC. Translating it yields CASSRRDSSYEQYF.